The TCR beta chain described here comes from a study of cytomegalovirus exposure and HLA in healthy donors. Overall study results and limits: Later findings reportedly placed an Asian-associated ancestry cluster below the roughly 660-donor mean for N-insertions. TCR beta V segments were, for the most part, productive about 87% or about 30% of the time in an earlier analysis.

Notes on this clone: Its antigen is not identified.

Trimming left V 8 bases short and J 5 bases short, with 22 bases between. Germline V gene lookup returns CDR1 MNHEY and CDR2 SMNVEV (reference sequence). This CDR3 comprises 15 residues. Nominal health characterized the donors when sampled, though unrecorded immune exposures were likely. PCR was performed using 60 Vbeta and 13 Jbeta primers. Data came from immunoSEQ multiplex PCR; TCRdb stores just in-frame clones and leaves some out. The sample lists fewer than 250,000 clones, 65% to 90% occurring once. Sequences were obtained from PBMCs. This sequence joins TRBV27 and TRBJ2-7; D is perhaps TRBD2 (5 bases). The source of this sequence is a girl under 18 in good health and CMV-seronegative. DNA of the CDR3: TGTGCCAGCGGCGGGTGGGGAGCTTCTCTCCACGAGCAGTACTTC. Protein sequence: CASGGWGASLHEQYF.